This TCR beta chain was retrieved from a study of blood T cell repertoires in COVID-19. The germline V gene has CDR1 SSHAT and CDR2 FNYEAQ (reference sequence). This CDR3 has 15 amino acids. Using immunoSEQ multiplex PCR, the repertoire was profiled, and TCRdb retains in-frame clones only, with some absent. This table holds about 80,000 clones, roughly four fifths found once. As regards this clone: An end of the junction does not agree with germline; a read error may underlie this.

The sequencing input was peripheral blood. This clonotype was sampled from a human donor in a cohort sampled during active COVID-19. The chain is built from TRBV7-7 and TRBJ2-1; the D gene is possibly TRBD1 (8 bases). DNA of the CDR3: TGTGCTAGCAGCCCCAACAGGGGGGGGAACAATGAGCAGTTCTTC. Amino acid sequence: CASSPNRGGNNEQFF.